This TCR beta chain was sequenced for a study of blood T cell repertoires in COVID-19. This CDR3 is 13 amino acids long. Germline CDR1 reads SNHLY; CDR2 reads FYNNEI. V gave up 3 bases and J gave up 3 bases, with 9 bases separating them. Per the study methods: Amplified reference gene primers provided the basis for estimating nucleated cell counts. Only in-frame clones appear in the TCRdb table, and some are missing; sequencing was by immunoSEQ multiplex PCR. V and J calls and clone size are those listed in that table; D and trimming were worked out from the DNA. The sample has 150,000 to 200,000 clones; about nine tenths are singletons. Recovery meant two consecutive negative NP/OP PCR tests, professional clearance, or resolved symptoms.

The clonotype was recovered from a woman younger than 30 who had recovered from COVID-19. The V call is TRBV2, the J call TRBJ2-7; D uncertain. Input material: PBMCs or T cells enriched from blood (not recorded which). Here the CDR3 DNA reads TGTGCCAGCAGTGACGTCCGCAGCTACGAGCAGTACTTC. This sequence encodes CASSDVRSYEQYF.